Listed below are T cell receptor beta chains from one sample, sequenced in a study of CD8 T cells in Susac syndrome. TCRdb ran MiXCR on the immunoSEQ multiplex PCR reads and lists one entry per CDR3 protein. The repertoire has 200,000 to 300,000 distinct CDR3 sequences, 90% to 95% of them found once; the top ten carry roughly 0.072%. The sample consisted of CD4+ T cells from PBMCs. The origin of the receptors is a human donor with multiple sclerosis. Both conserved end residues are part of each CDR3. A D gene is named only where the DNA matches it firmly. Some rows mark clone size as missing; the rest say once, few, many or name a class of expanded clone.

>15|-|-|TRBV14|TRBJ1-1
CASSQLQGLGTEAFF
TGTGCCAGCAGCCAATTACAGGGCCTAGGCACTGAAGCTTTCTTT
>14|-|-|TRBV12-3/TRBV12-4|TRBJ1-5
CASSLANGRQPQHF
TGTGCCAGCAGCCTGGCGAACGGTCGGCAGCCCCAGCATTTT
>12|-|-|TRBV2|TRBJ2-3
CASRELGDTQYF
TGTGCCAGCAGAGAACTAGGAGATACGCAGTATTTT
>19|TRBD1|-|TRBV11-1|TRBJ1-1
CASSLGKSSGGGWNTEAFF
TGTGCCAGCAGCTTGGGGAAATCGTCAGGGGGCGGGTGGAACACTGAAGCTTTCTTT
>16|-|-|TRBV18|TRBJ2-1
CASSPLPARDYNEQFF
TGTGCCAGCTCACCCCTTCCTGCCCGGGACTACAATGAGCAGTTCTTC
>15|TRBD1|-|TRBV3-1|TRBJ1-1
CASSQTGQGRTEAFF
TGTGCCAGCAGCCAAACGGGACAGGGACGCACTGAAGCTTTCTTT
>14|-|-|TRBV10-3|TRBJ2-1
CAISWSDRNNEQFF
TGTGCCATCAGTTGGTCAGACCGCAACAATGAGCAGTTCTTC
>13|-|-|TRBV5-1|TRBJ1-1
CASSLVSGTEAFF
TGCGCCAGCAGCTTGGTTTCTGGCACTGAAGCTTTCTTT
>14|-|-|TRBV24-1|TRBJ1-5
CATSDDGRMQPQHF
TGTGCCACCAGTGACGACGGACGGATGCAGCCCCAGCATTTT
>16|-|-|TRBV18|TRBJ2-3
CASSPGMGGPTDTQYF
TGTGCCAGCTCACCAGGAATGGGGGGGCCAACAGATACGCAGTATTTT
>14|-|-|TRBV20-1|TRBJ2-5
CSAGPPGRSETQYF
TGCAGTGCTGGACCTCCAGGACGGTCGGAGACCCAGTACTTC
>14|TRBD2|-|TRBV5-1|TRBJ2-1
CASSLNLGRDEQFF
TGCGCCAGCAGCTTGAACCTGGGGAGGGATGAGCAGTTCTTC
>16|TRBD2|-|TRBV5-1|TRBJ2-1
CASSPGGAGGRDEQFF
TGCGCCAGCAGCCCCGGTGGAGCGGGAGGGCGGGATGAGCAGTTCTTC
>15|TRBD2|-|TRBV9|TRBJ2-1
CASSPGLAGGREQFF
TGTGCCAGCAGCCCCGGACTAGCGGGGGGTCGGGAGCAGTTCTTC
>14|-|-|TRBV20-1|TRBJ2-3
CSAREEGRTDTQYF
TGCAGTGCTAGAGAGGAGGGTCGCACAGATACGCAGTATTTT
>16|-|-|TRBV5-1|TRBJ1-1
CASSLDRDRSNTEAFF
TGCGCCAGCAGCTTGGACCGGGACCGATCGAACACTGAAGCTTTCTTT
>15|-|-|TRBV11-2|TRBJ1-4
CASSLGGATNEKLFF
TGTGCCAGCAGCTTAGGGGGTGCAACTAATGAAAAACTGTTTTTT
>14|-|-|TRBV12-5|TRBJ2-5
CASGLSGTEETQYF
TGTGCTAGTGGTTTGTCCGGGACTGAAGAGACCCAGTACTTC
>16|TRBD2|-|TRBV2|TRBJ2-3
CASSEFGGRVGDTQYF
TGTGCCAGCAGTGAATTTGGCGGGAGAGTGGGAGATACGCAGTATTTT
>15|-|few|TRBV6-1|TRBJ1-2
CASSEVDGNDRRYTF
TGTGCCAGCAGTGAAGTAGATGGTAACGACAGACGCTACACCTTC
>11|-|-|TRBV25-1|TRBJ2-1
CASSGYAEQFF
TGTGCCAGCAGTGGGTATGCTGAGCAGTTCTTC
>13|-|-|TRBV7-9|TRBJ1-4
CASSFRLGEKLFF
TGTGCCAGCAGCTTTAGGCTCGGTGAAAAACTGTTTTTT
>15|-|-|TRBV12-3/TRBV12-4|TRBJ2-1
CASSLGGLHMNEQFF
TGTGCCAGCAGTTTAGGGGGTCTCCATATGAATGAGCAGTTCTTC
>16|-|-|TRBV3-1|TRBJ1-5
CASSQVAGGSNQPQHF
TGTGCCAGCAGCCAAGTTGCCGGGGGAAGCAATCAGCCCCAGCATTTT
>12|-|-|TRBV19|TRBJ2-3
CASSTTSGTQYF
TGTGCCAGTAGCACCACGTCCGGGACGCAGTATTTT
>16|TRBD2|once|TRBV6-2/TRBV6-3|TRBJ2-3
CASSYTPGLASDTQYF
TGTGCCAGCAGTTACACTCCGGGACTAGCATCAGATACGCAGTATTTT
>16|TRBD1|-|TRBV6-4|TRBJ2-1
CASSVLGQGRVVEQFF
TGTGCCAGCAGTGTATTGGGACAGGGCCGGGTGGTTGAGCAGTTCTTC
>15|TRBD2|-|TRBV4-2|TRBJ2-3
CASTGLAGNADTQYF
TGTGCCAGCACCGGACTAGCGGGAAATGCAGATACGCAGTATTTT
>15|TRBD2|-|TRBV5-4|TRBJ2-5
CASSLTGGLGETQYF
TGTGCCAGCAGCTTGACGGGGGGGCTGGGAGAGACCCAGTACTTC
>13|-|-|TRBV20-1|TRBJ1-2
CSARVQAIYGYTF
TGCAGTGCTAGAGTACAGGCTATCTATGGCTACACCTTC
>15|-|-|TRBV20-1|TRBJ2-6
CSASEYSSGANVLTF
TGCAGTGCTAGTGAGTACAGCTCTGGGGCCAACGTCCTGACTTTC
>14|TRBD1|-|TRBV2|TRBJ2-7
CASSGRQGSYEQYF
TGTGCCAGCAGTGGGCGACAGGGATCCTACGAGCAGTACTTC
>13|TRBD1|once|TRBV29-1|TRBJ2-1
CSVAETGGNEQFF
TGCAGCGTTGCCGAGACAGGGGGAAATGAGCAGTTCTTC
>17|-|-|TRBV20-1|TRBJ2-6
CSASGWQDRSGANVLTF
TGCAGTGCTAGTGGGTGGCAGGATCGCTCTGGGGCCAACGTCCTGACTTTC
>15|-|-|TRBV29-1|TRBJ1-3
CSVEDSGRAGNTIYF
TGCAGCGTTGAAGATTCGGGCAGGGCTGGAAACACCATATATTTT
>15|-|-|TRBV6-4|TRBJ2-1
CASTGRFRSYNEQFF
TGTGCCAGCACGGGCAGGTTCCGCTCCTACAATGAGCAGTTCTTC
>18|TRBD2|-|TRBV12-3/TRBV12-4|TRBJ2-1
CASSFRQPLAGGNNEQFF
TGTGCCAGCAGTTTTCGTCAACCCCTAGCGGGAGGGAACAATGAGCAGTTCTTC
>14|-|-|TRBV5-1|TRBJ1-4
CASSFDATNEKLFF
TGCGCCAGCAGCTTTGACGCAACTAATGAAAAACTGTTTTTT
>13|-|-|TRBV29-1|TRBJ1-5
CSVARDMGQPQHF
TGCAGCGTTGCCCGGGACATGGGGCAGCCCCAGCATTTT
>15|-|once|TRBV14|TRBJ2-5
CASSQGRLSQETQYF
TGTGCCAGCAGCCAAGGACGCTTGTCTCAAGAGACCCAGTACTTC
>16|TRBD1|-|TRBV29-1|TRBJ1-3
CSIAGTETFSGNTIYF
TGCAGCATAGCCGGGACAGAGACCTTCTCTGGAAACACCATATATTTT
>15|TRBD1|-|TRBV12-3/TRBV12-4|TRBJ1-2
CASSGGTGLWYGYTF
TGTGCCAGCAGCGGAGGGACAGGGCTATGGTATGGCTACACCTTC
>13|-|-|TRBV29-1|TRBJ1-1
CSVGLGTRTEAFF
TGCAGCGTTGGCCTTGGGACTCGGACTGAAGCTTTCTTT
>13|-|-|TRBV12-3/TRBV12-4|TRBJ1-5
CASRRLSNQPQHF
TGTGCCAGCCGAAGGCTTAGCAATCAGCCCCAGCATTTT
>14|-|-|TRBV7-6|TRBJ1-1
CASSLESRNTEAFF
TGTGCCAGCAGCTTAGAATCCAGGAACACTGAAGCTTTCTTT
>15|TRBD1|-|TRBV24-1|TRBJ2-3
CATSQGQGATDTQYF
TGTGCCACCAGCCAAGGACAGGGGGCAACAGATACGCAGTATTTT
>13|-|-|TRBV19|TRBJ1-4
CASIARANEKLFF
TGTGCCAGTATTGCCAGGGCGAATGAAAAACTGTTTTTT
>15|TRBD1|-|TRBV7-9|TRBJ2-5
CASSVAGGMRETQYF
TGTGCCAGCAGCGTTGCAGGGGGCATGAGAGAGACCCAGTACTTC
>13|-|-|TRBV11-1|TRBJ2-7
CASSVTGKDEQYF
TGTGCCAGCAGCGTCACAGGGAAAGACGAGCAGTACTTC
>16|TRBD1|-|TRBV6-5|TRBJ2-7
CASSYVSGQGGNEQYF
TGTGCCAGCAGTTACGTCTCGGGACAGGGAGGCAACGAGCAGTACTTC
>16|TRBD1|-|TRBV7-9|TRBJ2-3
CASSRVGDREKDTQYF
TGTGCCAGCAGCCGCGTCGGGGACAGGGAGAAAGATACGCAGTATTTT
>14|TRBD1|-|TRBV6-5|TRBJ1-1
CASSFGQVNTEAFF
TGTGCCAGCAGTTTCGGACAGGTGAACACTGAAGCTTTCTTT
>13|-|few|TRBV29-1|TRBJ1-2
CSVEGGANYGYTF
TGCAGCGTTGAGGGCGGAGCTAACTATGGCTACACCTTC
>23|TRBD1|-|TRBV3-1|TRBJ1-1
CASSQNRPGTGVGVVVMNTEAFF
TGTGCCAGCAGCCAGAATCGGCCCGGGACAGGGGTCGGGGTAGTAGTGATGAACACTGAAGCTTTCTTT
>15|-|-|TRBV19|TRBJ2-2
CASSILRGGSGELFF
TGTGCCAGTTCCATCCTCAGGGGGGGCAGCGGGGAGCTGTTTTTT
>13|-|once|TRBV3-1|TRBJ1-2
CASSPPGGHGYTF
TGTGCCAGCAGCCCTCCTGGAGGACATGGCTACACCTTC
>16|TRBD1|-|TRBV6-6|TRBJ2-6
CASTITTGVGANVLTF
TGTGCCAGCACCATTACTACAGGGGTTGGGGCCAACGTCCTGACTTTC
>14|-|-|TRBV20-1|TRBJ2-7
CSAFGPQRDYEQYF
TGCAGTGCCTTTGGGCCCCAACGGGACTACGAGCAGTACTTC
>15|TRBD2|-|TRBV5-4|TRBJ2-2
CASSLGTRGTGELFF
TGTGCCAGCAGCTTGGGAACGCGGGGGACCGGGGAGCTGTTTTTT